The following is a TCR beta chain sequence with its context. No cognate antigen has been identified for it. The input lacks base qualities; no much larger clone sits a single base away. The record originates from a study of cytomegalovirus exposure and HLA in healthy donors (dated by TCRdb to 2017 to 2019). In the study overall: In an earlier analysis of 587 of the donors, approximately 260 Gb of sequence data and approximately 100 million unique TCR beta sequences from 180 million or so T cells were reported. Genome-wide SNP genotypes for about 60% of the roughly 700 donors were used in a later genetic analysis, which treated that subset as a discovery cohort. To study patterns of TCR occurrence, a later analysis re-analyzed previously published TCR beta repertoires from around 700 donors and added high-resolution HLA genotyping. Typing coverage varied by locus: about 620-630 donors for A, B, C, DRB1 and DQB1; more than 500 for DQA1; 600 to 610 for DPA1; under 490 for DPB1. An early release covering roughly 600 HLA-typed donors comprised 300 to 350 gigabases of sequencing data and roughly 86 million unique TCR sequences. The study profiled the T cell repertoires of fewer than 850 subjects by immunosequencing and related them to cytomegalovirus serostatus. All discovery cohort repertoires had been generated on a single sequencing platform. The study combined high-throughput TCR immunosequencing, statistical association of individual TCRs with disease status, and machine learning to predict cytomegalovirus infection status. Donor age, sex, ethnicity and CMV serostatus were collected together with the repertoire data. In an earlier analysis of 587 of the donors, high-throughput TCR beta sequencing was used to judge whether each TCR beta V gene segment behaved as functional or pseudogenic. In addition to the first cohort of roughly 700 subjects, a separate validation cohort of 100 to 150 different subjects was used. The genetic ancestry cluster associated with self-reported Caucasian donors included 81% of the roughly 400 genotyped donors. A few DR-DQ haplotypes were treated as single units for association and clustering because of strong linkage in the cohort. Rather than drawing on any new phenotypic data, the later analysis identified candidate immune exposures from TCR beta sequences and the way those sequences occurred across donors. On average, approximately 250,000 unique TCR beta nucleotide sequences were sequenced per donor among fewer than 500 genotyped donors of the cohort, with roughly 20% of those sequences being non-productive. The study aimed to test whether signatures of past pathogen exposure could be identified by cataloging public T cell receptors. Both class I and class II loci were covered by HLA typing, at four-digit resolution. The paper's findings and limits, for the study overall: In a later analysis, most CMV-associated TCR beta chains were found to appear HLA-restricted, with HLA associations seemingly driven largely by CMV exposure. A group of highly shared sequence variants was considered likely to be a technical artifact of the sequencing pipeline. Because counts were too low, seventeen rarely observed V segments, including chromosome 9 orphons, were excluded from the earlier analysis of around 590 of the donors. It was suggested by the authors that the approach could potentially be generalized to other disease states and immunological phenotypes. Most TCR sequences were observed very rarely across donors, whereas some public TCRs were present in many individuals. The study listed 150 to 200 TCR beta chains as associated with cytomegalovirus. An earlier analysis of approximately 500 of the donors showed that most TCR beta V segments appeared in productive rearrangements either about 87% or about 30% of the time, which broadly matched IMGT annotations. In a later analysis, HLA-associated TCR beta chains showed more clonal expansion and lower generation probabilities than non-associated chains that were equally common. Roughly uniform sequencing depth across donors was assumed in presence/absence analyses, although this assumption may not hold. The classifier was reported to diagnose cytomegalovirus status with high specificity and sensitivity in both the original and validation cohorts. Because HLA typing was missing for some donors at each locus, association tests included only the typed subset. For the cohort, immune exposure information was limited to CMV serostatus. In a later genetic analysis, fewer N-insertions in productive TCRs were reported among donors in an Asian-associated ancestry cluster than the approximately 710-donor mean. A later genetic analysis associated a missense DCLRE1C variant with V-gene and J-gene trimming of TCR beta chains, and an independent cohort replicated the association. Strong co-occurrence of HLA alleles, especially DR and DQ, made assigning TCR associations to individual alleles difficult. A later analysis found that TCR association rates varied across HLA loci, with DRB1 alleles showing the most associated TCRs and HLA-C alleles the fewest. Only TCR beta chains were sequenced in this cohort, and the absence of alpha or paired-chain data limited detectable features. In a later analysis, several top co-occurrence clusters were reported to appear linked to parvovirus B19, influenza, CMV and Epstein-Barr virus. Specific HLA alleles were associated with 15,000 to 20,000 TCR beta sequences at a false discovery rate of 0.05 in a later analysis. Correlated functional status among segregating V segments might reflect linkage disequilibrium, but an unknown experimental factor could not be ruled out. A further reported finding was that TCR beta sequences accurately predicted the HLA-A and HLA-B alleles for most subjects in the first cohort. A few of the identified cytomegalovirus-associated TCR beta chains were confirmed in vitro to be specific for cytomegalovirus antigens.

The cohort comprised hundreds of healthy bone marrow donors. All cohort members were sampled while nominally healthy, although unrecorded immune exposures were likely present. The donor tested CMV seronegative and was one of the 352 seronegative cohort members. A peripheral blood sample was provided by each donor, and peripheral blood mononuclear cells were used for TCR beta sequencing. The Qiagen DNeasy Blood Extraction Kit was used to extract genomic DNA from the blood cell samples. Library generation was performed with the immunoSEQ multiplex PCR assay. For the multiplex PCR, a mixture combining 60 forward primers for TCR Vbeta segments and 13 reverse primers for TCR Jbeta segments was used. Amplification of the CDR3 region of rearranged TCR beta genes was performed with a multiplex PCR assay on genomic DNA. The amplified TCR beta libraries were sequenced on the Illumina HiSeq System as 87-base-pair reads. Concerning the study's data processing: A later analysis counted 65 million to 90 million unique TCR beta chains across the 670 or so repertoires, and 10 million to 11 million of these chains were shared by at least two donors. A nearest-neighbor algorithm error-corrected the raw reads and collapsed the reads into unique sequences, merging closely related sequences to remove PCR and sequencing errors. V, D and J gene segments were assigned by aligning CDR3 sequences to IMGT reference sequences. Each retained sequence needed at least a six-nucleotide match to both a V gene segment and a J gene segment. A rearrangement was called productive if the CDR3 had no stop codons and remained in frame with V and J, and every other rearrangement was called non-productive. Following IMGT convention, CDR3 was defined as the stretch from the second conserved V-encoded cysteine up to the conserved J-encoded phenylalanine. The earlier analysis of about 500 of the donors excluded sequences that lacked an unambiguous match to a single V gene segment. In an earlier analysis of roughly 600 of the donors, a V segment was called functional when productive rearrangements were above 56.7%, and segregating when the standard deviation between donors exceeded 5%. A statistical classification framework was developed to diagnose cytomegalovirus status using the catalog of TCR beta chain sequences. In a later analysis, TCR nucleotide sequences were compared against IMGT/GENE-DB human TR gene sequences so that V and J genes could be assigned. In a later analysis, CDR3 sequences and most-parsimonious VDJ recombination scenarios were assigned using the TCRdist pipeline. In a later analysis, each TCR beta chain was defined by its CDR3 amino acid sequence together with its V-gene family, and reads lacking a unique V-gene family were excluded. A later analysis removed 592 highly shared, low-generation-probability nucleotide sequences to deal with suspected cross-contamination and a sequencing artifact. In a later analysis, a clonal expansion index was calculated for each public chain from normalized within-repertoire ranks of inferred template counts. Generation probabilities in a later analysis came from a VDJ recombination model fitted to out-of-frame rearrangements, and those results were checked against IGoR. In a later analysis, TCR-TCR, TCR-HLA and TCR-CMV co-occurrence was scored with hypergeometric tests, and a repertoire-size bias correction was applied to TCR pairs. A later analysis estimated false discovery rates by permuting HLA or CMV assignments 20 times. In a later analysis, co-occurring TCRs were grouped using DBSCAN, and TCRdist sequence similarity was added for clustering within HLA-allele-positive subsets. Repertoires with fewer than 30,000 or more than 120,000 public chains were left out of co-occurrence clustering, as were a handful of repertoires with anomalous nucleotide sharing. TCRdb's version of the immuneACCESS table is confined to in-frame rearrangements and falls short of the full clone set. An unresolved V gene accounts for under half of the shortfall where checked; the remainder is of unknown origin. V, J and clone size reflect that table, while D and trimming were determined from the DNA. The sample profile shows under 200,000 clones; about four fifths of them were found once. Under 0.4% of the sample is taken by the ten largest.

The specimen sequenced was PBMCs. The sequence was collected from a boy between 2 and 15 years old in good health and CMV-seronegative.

Here the CDR3 is given as CASSIEPWARDGYTF. The DNA reads as follows: TGTGCCAGTAGTATAGAGCCTTGGGCGAGAGATGGCTACACCTTC. This chain joins TRBV19 to TRBJ1-2; no D gene call is confident. From cysteine to phenylalanine, the CDR3 is 15 amino acids long. Just the 45-base CDR3 DNA is kept, in frame starting at base 1. Via the germline V gene (reference sequence), CDR1 is LNHDA and CDR2 SQIVND. Relative to germline, V is 0 bases shorter and J is 6 bases shorter, with 14 bases between their ends.